The T cell receptor beta chain described here comes from a study of regulatory T cells in long-lasting Graves disease. Arm-PCR with iRepertoire HTBI primers amplified the CDR3 regions for these TCR beta libraries. TCRdb independently ran MiXCR on the multiplex PCR reads; one entry per CDR3 protein. The sample has roughly 470,000 distinct CDR3 sequences, roughly 20% seen once. Time point here: persistent/refractory GD, antithyroid drugs over 5 years with positive TRAb. The TCR library was made from RNA extracted from PBMCs. This clonotype has a count of ten or more. CDR1 is MDHEN, CDR2 SYDVKM, per germline. CDR3 length: 16 amino acids. V was pared by 2 bases and J by 1 base, with 6 bases of the junction left unmatched.

The chain employs TRBV28 and TRBJ1-1; 8 nucleotides match TRBD1. The source is a female donor with Graves disease. Source: peripheral blood mononuclear cells (PBMCs), taken when the disease was refractory, from a patient treated with antithyroid drugs. CDR3 region: CASSLKPGQANTEAFF. CDR3 DNA sequence: TGTGCCAGCAGTTTAAAACCGGGACAGGCGAACACTGAAGCTTTCTTT.